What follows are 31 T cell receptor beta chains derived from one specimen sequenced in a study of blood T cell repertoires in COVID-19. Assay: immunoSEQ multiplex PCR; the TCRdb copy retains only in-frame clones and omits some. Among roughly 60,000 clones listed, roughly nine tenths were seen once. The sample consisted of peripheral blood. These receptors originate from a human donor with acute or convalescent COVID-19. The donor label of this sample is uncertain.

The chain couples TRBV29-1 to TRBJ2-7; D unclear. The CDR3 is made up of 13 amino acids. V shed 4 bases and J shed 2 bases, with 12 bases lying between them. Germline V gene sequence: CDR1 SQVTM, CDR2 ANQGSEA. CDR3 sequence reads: CSVVWAGTYEQYF. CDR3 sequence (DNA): TGCAGCGTTGTGTGGGCCGGAACCTACGAGCAGTACTTC.

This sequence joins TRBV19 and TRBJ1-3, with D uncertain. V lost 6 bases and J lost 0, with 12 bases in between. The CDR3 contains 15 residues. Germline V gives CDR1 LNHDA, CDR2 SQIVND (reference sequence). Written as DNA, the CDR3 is TGTGCCAGTAGGGAACAGAGCAGCTCTGGAAACACCATATATTTT. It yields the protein CASREQSSSGNTIYF.

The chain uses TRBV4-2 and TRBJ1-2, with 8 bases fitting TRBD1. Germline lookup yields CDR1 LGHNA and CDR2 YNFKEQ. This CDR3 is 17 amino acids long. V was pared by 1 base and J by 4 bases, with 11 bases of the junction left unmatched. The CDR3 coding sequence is TGTGCCAGCAGCCAAGCTTTTACAGGGGGTAGGGTCTATGGCTACACCTTC. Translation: CASSQAFTGGRVYGYTF.

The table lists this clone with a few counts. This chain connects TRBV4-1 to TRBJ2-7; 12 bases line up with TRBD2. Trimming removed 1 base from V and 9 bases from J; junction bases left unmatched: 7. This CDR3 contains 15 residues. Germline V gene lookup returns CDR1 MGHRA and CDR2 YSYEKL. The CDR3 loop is CASSQVFQTSGRQYV. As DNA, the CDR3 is TGCGCCAGCAGCCAAGTTTTCCAGACTAGCGGGAGGCAGTACGTC.

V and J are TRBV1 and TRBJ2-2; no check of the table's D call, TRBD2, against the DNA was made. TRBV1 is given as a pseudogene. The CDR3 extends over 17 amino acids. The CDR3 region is CTIWPGLAGGGTGELFF. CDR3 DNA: TGCACCATCTGGCCGGGACTAGCGGGAGGCGGCACCGGGGAGCTGTTTTTT.

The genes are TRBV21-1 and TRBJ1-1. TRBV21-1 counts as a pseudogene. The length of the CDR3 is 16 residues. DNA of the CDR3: TGTGCCAGCACCCCAAATAGCGGAAAGATGAACACTGAAGCTTTCTTT. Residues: CASTPNSGKMNTEAFF.

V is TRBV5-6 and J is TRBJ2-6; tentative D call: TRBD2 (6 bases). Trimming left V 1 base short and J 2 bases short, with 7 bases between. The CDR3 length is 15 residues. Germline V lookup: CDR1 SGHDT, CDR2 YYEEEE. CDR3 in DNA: TGTGCCAGCAGCTTGTCGGGGGCTGGGGCCAACGTCCTGACTTTC. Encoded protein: CASSLSGAGANVLTF.

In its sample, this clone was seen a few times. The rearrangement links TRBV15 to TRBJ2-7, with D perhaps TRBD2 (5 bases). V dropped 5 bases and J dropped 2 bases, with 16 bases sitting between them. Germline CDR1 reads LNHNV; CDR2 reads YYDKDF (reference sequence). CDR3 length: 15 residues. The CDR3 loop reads CATSGLAGATYEQYF. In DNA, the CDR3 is TGTGCCACCAGCGGGCTAGCCGGAGCTACCTACGAGCAGTACTTC.

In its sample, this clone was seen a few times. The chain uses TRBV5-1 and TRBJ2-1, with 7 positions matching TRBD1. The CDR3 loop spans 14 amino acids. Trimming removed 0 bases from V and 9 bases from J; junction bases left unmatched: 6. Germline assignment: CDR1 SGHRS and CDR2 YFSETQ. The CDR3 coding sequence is TGCGCCAGCAGCTTGGTCACAGGGGTTGGTGAGCAGTTCTTC. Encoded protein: CASSLVTGVGEQFF. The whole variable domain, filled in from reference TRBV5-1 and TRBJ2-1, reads KAGVTQTPRYLIKTRGQQVTLSCSPISGHRSVSWYQQTPGQGLQFLFEYFSETQRNKGNFPGRFSGRQFSNSRSEMNVSTLELGDSALYLCASSLVTGVGEQFFGPGTRLTVL.

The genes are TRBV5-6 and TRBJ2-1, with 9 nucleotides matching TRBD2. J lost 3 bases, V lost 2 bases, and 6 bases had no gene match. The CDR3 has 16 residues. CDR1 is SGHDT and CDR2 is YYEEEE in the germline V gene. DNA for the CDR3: TGTGCCAGCAGCTTACCGACTAGCGGAGTCTACAATGAGCAGTTCTTC. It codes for CASSLPTSGVYNEQFF.

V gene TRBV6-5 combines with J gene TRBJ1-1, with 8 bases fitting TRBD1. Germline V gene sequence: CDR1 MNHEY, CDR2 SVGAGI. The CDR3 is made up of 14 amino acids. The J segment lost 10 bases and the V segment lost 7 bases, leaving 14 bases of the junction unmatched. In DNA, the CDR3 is TGTGCCAGCACCGGACAAGGCAGGGGGCTTATAGCTTTCTTT. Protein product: CASTGQGRGLIAFF.

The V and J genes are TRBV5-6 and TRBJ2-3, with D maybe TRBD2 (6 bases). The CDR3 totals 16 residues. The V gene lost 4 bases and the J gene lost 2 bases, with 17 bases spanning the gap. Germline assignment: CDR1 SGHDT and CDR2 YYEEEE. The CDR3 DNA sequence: TGTGCCAGCAGCAAGCTTCTTAGCGGACCCACAGATACGCAGTATTTT. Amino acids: CASSKLLSGPTDTQYF.

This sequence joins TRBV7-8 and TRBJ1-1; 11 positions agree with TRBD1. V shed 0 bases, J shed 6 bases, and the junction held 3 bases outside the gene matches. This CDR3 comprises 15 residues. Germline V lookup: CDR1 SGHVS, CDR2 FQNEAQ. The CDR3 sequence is CASSLAGQGASEAFF. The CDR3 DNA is TGTGCCAGCAGCTTAGCTGGACAGGGGGCCTCTGAAGCTTTCTTT.

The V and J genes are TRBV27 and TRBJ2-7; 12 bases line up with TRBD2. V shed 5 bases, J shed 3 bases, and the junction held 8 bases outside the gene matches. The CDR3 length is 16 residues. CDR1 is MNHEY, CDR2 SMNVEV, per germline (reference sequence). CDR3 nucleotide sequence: TGTGCCAGCAGTCGGCCACGGACTAGCGGGAACTACGAGCAGTACTTC. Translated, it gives CASSRPRTSGNYEQYF.

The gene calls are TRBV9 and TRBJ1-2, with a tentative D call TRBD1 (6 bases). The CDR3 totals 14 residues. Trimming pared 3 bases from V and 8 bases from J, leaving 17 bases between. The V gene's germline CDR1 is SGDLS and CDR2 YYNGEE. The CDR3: CASSDPGTSRGYTF. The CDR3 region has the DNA TGTGCCAGCAGCGACCCCGGGACAAGTAGAGGCTACACCTTC.

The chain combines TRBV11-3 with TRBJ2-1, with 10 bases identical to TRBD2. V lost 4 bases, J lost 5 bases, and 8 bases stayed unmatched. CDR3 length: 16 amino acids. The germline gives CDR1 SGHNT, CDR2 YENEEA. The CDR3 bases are TGTGCCAGCAGCTCCCTATCTAGCGGGAGAAACAATGAGCAGTTCTTC. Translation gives CASSSLSSGRNNEQFF.

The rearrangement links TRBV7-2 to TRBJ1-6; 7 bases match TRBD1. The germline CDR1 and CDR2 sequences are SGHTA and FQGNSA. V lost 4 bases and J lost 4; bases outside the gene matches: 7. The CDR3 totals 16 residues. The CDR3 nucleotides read TGTGCCAGCAGCTCGGGTACAGGGGATTATAATTCACCCCTCCACTTT. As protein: CASSSGTGDYNSPLHF. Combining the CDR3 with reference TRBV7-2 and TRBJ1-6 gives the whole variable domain GAGVSQSPSNKVTEKGKDVELRCDPISGHTALYWYRQSLGQGLEFLIYFQGNSAPDKSGLPSDRFSAERTGGSVSTLTIQRTQQEDSAVYLCASSSGTGDYNSPLHFGNGTRLTVT.

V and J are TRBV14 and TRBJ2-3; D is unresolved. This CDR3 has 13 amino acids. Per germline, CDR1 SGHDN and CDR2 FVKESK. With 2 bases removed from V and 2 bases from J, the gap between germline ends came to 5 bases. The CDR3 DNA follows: TGTGCCAGCAGCCAACTAGTCACAGATACGCAGTATTTT. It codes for CASSQLVTDTQYF.

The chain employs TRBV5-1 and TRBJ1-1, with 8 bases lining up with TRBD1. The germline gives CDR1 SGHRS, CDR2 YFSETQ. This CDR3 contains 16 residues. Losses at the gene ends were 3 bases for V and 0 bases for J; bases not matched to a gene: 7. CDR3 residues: CASSSSTGAMNTEAFF. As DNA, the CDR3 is TGCGCCAGCAGCTCGTCGACAGGGGCTATGAACACTGAAGCTTTCTTT.

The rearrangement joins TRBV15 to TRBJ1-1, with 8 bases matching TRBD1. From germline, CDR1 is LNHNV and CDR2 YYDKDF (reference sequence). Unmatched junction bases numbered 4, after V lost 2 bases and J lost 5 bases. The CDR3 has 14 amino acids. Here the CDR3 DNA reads TGTGCCACCAGCAGACTCAGGGGGCGGACTGAAGCTTTCTTT. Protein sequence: CATSRLRGRTEAFF.

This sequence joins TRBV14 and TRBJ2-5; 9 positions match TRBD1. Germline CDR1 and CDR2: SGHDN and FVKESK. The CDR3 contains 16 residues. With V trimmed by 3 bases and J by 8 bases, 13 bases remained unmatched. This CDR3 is CASSHQLGTGLETQYF. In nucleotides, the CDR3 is TGTGCCAGCAGCCACCAGCTGGGGACAGGGTTAGAAACCCAGTACTTC.

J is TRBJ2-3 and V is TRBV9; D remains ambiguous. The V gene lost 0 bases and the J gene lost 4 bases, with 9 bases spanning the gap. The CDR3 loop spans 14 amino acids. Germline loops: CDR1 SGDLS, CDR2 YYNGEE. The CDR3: CASSVGQASDTQYF. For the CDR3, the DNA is TGTGCCAGCAGCGTAGGGCAGGCATCAGATACGCAGTATTTT. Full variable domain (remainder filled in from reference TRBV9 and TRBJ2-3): DSGVTQTPKHLITATGQRVTLRCSPRSGDLSVYWYQQSLDQGLQFLIQYYNGEERAKGNILERFSAQQFPDLHSELNLSSLELGDSALYFCASSVGQASDTQYFGPGTRLTVL.

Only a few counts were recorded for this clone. The CDR3 loop is CSVGRLRQETQYF. The CDR3 DNA sequence: TGCAGCGTTGGACGACTACGACAAGAGACCCAGTACTTC. This chain connects TRBV29-1 to TRBJ2-5, with a possible D match to TRBD2 (5 bases). With 4 bases removed from V and 2 bases from J, the gap between germline ends came to 11 bases. The CDR3 runs to 13 residues. Germline CDR1 SQVTM, CDR2 ANQGSEA.

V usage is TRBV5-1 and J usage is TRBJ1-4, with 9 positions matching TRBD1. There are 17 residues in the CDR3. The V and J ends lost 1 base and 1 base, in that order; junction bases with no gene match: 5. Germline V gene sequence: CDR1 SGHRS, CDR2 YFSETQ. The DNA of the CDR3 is TGCGCCAGCAGCTTGTGGGGGACAGGGCAAACTAATGAAAAACTGTTTTTT. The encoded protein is CASSLWGTGQTNEKLFF.

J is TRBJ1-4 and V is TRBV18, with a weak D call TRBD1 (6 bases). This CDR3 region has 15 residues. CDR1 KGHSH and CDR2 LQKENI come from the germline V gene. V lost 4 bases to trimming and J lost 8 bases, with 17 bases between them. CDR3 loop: CASSRTVQGTEKLFF. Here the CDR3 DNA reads TGTGCCAGCTCACGGACAGTACAGGGAACCGAAAAACTGTTTTTT. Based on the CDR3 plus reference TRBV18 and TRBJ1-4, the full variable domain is NAGVMQNPRHLVRRRGQEARLRCSPMKGHSHVYWYRQLPEEGLKFMVYLQKENIIDESGMPKERFSAEFPKEGPSILRIQQVVRGDSAAYFCASSRTVQGTEKLFFGSGTQLSVL.

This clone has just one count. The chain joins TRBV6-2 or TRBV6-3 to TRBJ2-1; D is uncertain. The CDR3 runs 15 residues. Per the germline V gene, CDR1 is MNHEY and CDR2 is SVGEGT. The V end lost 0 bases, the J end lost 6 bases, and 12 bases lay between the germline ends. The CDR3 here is CASSYSIARGNEQFF. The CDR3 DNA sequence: TGTGCCAGCAGTTACTCGATTGCTCGAGGCAATGAGCAGTTCTTC.

CDR3 loop: CASSQGVTSANNEQFF. The CDR3 DNA follows: TGCGCCAGCAGCCAAGGGGTGACTAGCGCCAACAATGAGCAGTTCTTC. This rearrangement joins TRBV4-1 to TRBJ2-1, with 8 bases lining up with TRBD2. The germline gives CDR1 MGHRA, CDR2 YSYEKL. The ends lost 1 base at V and 5 bases at J; junction bases unmatched: 7. CDR3 length: 16 amino acids.

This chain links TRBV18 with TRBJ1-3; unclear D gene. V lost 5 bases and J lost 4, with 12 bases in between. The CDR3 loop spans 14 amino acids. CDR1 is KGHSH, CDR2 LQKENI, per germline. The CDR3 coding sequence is TGTGCCAGCTCAAACGGGATGGTGGGAAACACCATATATTTT. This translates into CASSNGMVGNTIYF. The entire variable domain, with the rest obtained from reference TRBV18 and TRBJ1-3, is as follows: NAGVMQNPRHLVRRRGQEARLRCSPMKGHSHVYWYRQLPEEGLKFMVYLQKENIIDESGMPKERFSAEFPKEGPSILRIQQVVRGDSAAYFCASSNGMVGNTIYFGEGSWLTVV.

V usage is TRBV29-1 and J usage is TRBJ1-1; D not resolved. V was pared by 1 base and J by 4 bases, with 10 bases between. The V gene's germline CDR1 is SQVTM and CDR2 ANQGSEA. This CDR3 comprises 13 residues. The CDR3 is CSVEVLRGTEAFF. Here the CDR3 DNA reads TGCAGCGTTGAAGTCCTCCGGGGCACTGAAGCTTTCTTT. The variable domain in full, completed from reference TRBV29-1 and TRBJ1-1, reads SAVISQKPSRDICQRGTSLTIQCQVDSQVTMMFWYRQQPGQSLTLIATANQGSEATYESGFVIDKFPISRPNLTFSTLTVSNMSPEDSSIYLCSVEVLRGTEAFFGQGTRLTVV.

The CDR3 coding sequence is TGCGCCAGCAGCTTTAGCGGGGGGGCCTGGAATGAGCAGTTCTTC. Its translation: CASSFSGGAWNEQFF. The chain is built from TRBV5-1 and TRBJ2-1, with 11 nucleotides matching TRBD2. With 2 bases clipped from V and 7 bases from J, the junction kept 5 bases outside the gene matches. CDR3 length: 15 amino acids. Per the germline V gene, CDR1 is SGHRS and CDR2 is YFSETQ.

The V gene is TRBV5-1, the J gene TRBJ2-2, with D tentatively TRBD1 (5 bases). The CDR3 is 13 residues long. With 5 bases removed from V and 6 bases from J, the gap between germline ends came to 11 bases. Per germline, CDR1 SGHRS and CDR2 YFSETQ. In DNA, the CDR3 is TGCGCCAGCAGAGAGACAGACTCCGGGGAGCTGTTTTTT. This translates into CASRETDSGELFF.